The source of this T cell receptor beta chain is a study of OX40 agonist ivuxolimab in advanced cancers. The study, taken as a whole, reports: Partly responding patients at 0.1-3.0 mg/kg showed some of the smallest clonal expansion. In the expanded peripheral T cells, antigen specificity was never determined.

The V gene's germline CDR1 is SEHNR and CDR2 FQNEAQ (reference sequence). This CDR3 spans 13 amino acids. Trimming removed 3 bases from V and 4 bases from J; junction bases left unmatched: 1. Method: immunoSEQ multiplex PCR; TCRdb's copy keeps in-frame clones and lacks some. The sample includes over 100,000 clones, 85% to 95% of them seen just once. Notes on this clone: Its antigen is still unknown.

The chain employs TRBV7-9 and TRBJ1-1, with 8 bases lining up with TRBD1. The sample in question was CD4+ or CD8+ T cells sorted from blood, obtained in a trial of the OX40 agonist ivuxolimab. This clonotype was sampled from an adult with an advanced solid tumor such as melanoma, head and neck, liver or kidney cancer. Here the CDR3 DNA reads TGTGCCAGCAGCTTTACAGGGGGCACTGAAGCTTTCTTT. Amino acids: CASSFTGGTEAFF.